One sample yielded the 18 T cell receptor beta chains listed below, sequenced in a study of cytomegalovirus exposure and HLA in healthy donors. Using immunoSEQ multiplex PCR, the repertoire was profiled, and TCRdb retains in-frame clones only, with some absent. The sample carries around 190,000 clones, 86% recorded once. Sequencing was performed on PBMCs. The receptors come from a young woman in good health and CMV-seronegative.

For the CDR3, the DNA is TGTGCCAGCAGCCGACGGACAGGAGCGAATGAAAAACTGTTTTTT. Its protein product is CASSRRTGANEKLFF. This chain links TRBV14 with TRBJ1-4; 7 bases are shared with TRBD1. The germline V gene encodes CDR1 SGHDN and CDR2 FVKESK. This CDR3 has 15 amino acids. Trimming at V came to 4 bases and at J to 5 bases, leaving 7 bases not matched to a gene.

The count of this clone is one. V usage is TRBV4-1 and J usage is TRBJ1-5, with 7 bases identical to TRBD1. J was trimmed by 4 bases and V by 5 bases; bases with no gene match: 8. Germline loops: CDR1 MGHRA, CDR2 YSYEKL. CDR3 size: 15 residues. The CDR3 region is CASSLNRGPNQPQHF. CDR3 nucleotides: TGCGCCAGCAGCTTAAACAGGGGACCTAATCAGCCCCAGCATTTT.

Only one count was recorded for this clone. The chain carries TRBV27 and TRBJ1-1; tentatively, D is TRBD1 (5 bases). The V gene lost 2 bases and the J gene lost 7 bases, with 11 bases spanning the gap. The CDR3 is made up of 13 amino acids. CDR1 and CDR2 from the germline V gene are MNHEY and SMNVEV (reference sequence). This chain's CDR3 is CASSLKRGSEAFF. The CDR3 nucleotides are TGTGCCAGCAGTTTAAAGCGGGGCAGTGAAGCTTTCTTT.

The rearrangement links TRBV18 to TRBJ2-1; possibly TRBD2 for D (5 bases). CDR1 is KGHSH and CDR2 is LQKENI in the germline V gene. The length of the CDR3 is 15 residues. Trimming took 5 bases from V and 10 from J, leaving 21 bases between them. The CDR3 region has the DNA TGTGCCAGCTCATCTCTCGAGAGGGCCCCCGACGAGCAGTTCTTC. Translating it yields CASSSLERAPDEQFF.

The CDR3 region is CASSDRVTLTEAFF. Here the CDR3 DNA reads TGTGCCAGCAGTGACAGGGTAACCTTAACTGAAGCTTTCTTT. The chain couples TRBV6-1 to TRBJ1-1; tentative D call: TRBD1 (5 bases). The ends were cut back, 3 bases at V and 5 bases at J, with 13 bases in the middle. Germline V gene lookup returns CDR1 MNHNS and CDR2 SASEGT. The CDR3 extends over 14 amino acids.

V gene TRBV5-1 combines with J gene TRBJ2-7; the D gene is possibly TRBD1 (6 bases). Germline V lookup: CDR1 SGHRS, CDR2 YFSETQ. There are 13 residues in the CDR3. With 5 bases removed from V and 6 bases from J, the gap between germline ends came to 15 bases. The DNA for the CDR3 is TGCGCCAGCAGTAGGGGAGTGGACAGCGAGCAGTACTTC. Translation gives CASSRGVDSEQYF.

V usage is TRBV4-2 and J usage is TRBJ2-1; TRBD1 aligns across 9 bases. The germline CDR1 and CDR2 sequences are LGHNA and YNFKEQ. V shed 0 bases and J 9 bases; nucleotides not matched to a gene: 6. This CDR3 comprises 15 residues. The CDR3: CASSQELGQGFEQFF. The DNA for the CDR3 is TGTGCCAGCAGCCAAGAGTTGGGACAGGGTTTTGAGCAGTTCTTC.

The rearrangement links TRBV6-1 to TRBJ1-1; weak D call: TRBD1 (5 bases). This CDR3 contains 13 residues. The germline CDR1 and CDR2 sequences are MNHNS and SASEGT. V was pared by 2 bases and J by 6 bases, with 10 bases between. In nucleotides, the CDR3 is TGTGCCAGCAGTGAAAAGGGCAGGGCTGAAGCTTTCTTT. Protein sequence: CASSEKGRAEAFF.

This sequence joins TRBV5-6 and TRBJ1-3; 9 bases agree with TRBD1. This CDR3 has 17 amino acids. Germline CDR1 and CDR2: SGHDT and YYEEEE. The ends lost 4 bases at V and 2 bases at J; junction bases unmatched: 10. CDR3 nucleotide sequence: TGTGCCAGCAGCCCCGGTAGACAGGGGGGAACTGGAAACACCATATATTTT. The encoded protein is CASSPGRQGGTGNTIYF.

The chain joins TRBV7-9 to TRBJ2-1; D unclear. The V gene lost 3 bases and the J gene lost 9 bases, with 3 bases spanning the gap. Germline V gene sequence: CDR1 SEHNR, CDR2 FQNEAQ (reference sequence). The CDR3 sequence is 10 residues long. The CDR3 DNA is TGTGCCAGCAGCTTTATTGAGCAGTTCTTC. Its translation is CASSFIEQFF.

J is TRBJ2-7 and V is TRBV12-5; tentative D call: TRBD1 (6 bases). Trimming removed 1 base at V and 6 bases at J, with 19 bases between. This CDR3 has 16 amino acids. Germline V CDR1 and CDR2: LGHNT, FRNRAP. The CDR3 DNA follows: TGTGCTAGTGGTTTGGCTCACAGTACAGGGCCCCCCGAGCAGTACTTC. Protein sequence: CASGLAHSTGPPEQYF.

The rearrangement uses TRBV21-1 and TRBJ1-5; the table calls TRBD1, which could not be checked here. TRBV21-1 is noted as a pseudogene. The CDR3 extends over 13 amino acids. The CDR3 protein is CASSSSATERFCF. DNA for the CDR3: TGTGCCAGCAGCTCCAGCGCGACAGAGAGGTTTTGTTTT.

This chain joins TRBV18 and TRBJ2-1; 12 bases agree with TRBD2. The CDR3 is 18 residues long. V lost 3 bases and J lost 5; bases outside the gene matches: 11. CDR1 is KGHSH, CDR2 LQKENI, per germline. CDR3 nucleotide sequence: TGTGCCAGCTCACCCATCCTAGCGGGAGGGCCTGGGGACAATGAGCAGTTCTTC. Protein sequence: CASSPILAGGPGDNEQFF.

The chain has TRBV7-8 and TRBJ1-1; TRBD1 is a possible D gene (5 bases). V gave up 0 bases and J gave up 0 bases, with 8 bases separating them. This CDR3 comprises 15 residues. Germline assignment: CDR1 SGHVS and CDR2 FQNEAQ. The CDR3 coding sequence is TGTGCCAGCAGCTTAGCGGGACTCATGAACACTGAAGCTTTCTTT. It codes for CASSLAGLMNTEAFF.

V gene TRBV7-8 combines with J gene TRBJ2-3, with 8 bases identical to TRBD1. V lost 5 bases, J lost 4 bases, and 11 bases stayed unmatched. There are 16 residues in the CDR3. Germline V CDR1 and CDR2: SGHVS, FQNEAQ. In DNA form, the CDR3 reads TGTGCCAGCAGCGTTTCCCGGACAGGGTCGGCAGATACGCAGTATTTT. Amino acid sequence: CASSVSRTGSADTQYF.

The genes are TRBV27 and TRBJ2-7; TRBD2 agrees at 8 bases. The CDR3 consists of 14 residues. The V gene's germline CDR1 is MNHEY and CDR2 SMNVEV (reference sequence). V shed 5 bases and J 3 bases; nucleotides not matched to a gene: 6. CDR3 amino acids: CASSDLAGIYEQYF. The CDR3 DNA reads as TGTGCCAGCAGTGATCTAGCGGGTATCTACGAGCAGTACTTC.

V gene TRBV29-1 combines with J gene TRBJ1-4, with TRBD1 matching 10 bases. The V and J ends lost 2 bases and 7 bases, in that order; junction bases with no gene match: 4. This CDR3 is built from 14 residues. The germline V gene encodes CDR1 SQVTM and CDR2 ANQGSEA. The CDR3 DNA sequence: TGCAGCGTTGAAATCCGGGACAGGGGTGAAAAACTGTTTTTT. Its protein product is CSVEIRDRGEKLFF.

The V call is TRBV7-9, the J call TRBJ1-1; 9 bases fit TRBD1. CDR1 is SEHNR, CDR2 FQNEAQ, per germline (reference sequence). This CDR3 has 14 residues. After removal of 5 bases from V and 7 bases from J, the junction contained 8 bases not matched to a gene. Written as DNA, the CDR3 is TGTGCCAGCAGCCCACGACAGGGGGGGGTTGAAGCTTTCTTT. Encoded protein: CASSPRQGGVEAFF.